The entry that follows covers one T cell receptor (beta chain) sequence. This clonotype appeared a few times. There is no known antigen for this receptor. No base quality information exists; no much larger clone differs at one position. From cysteine to phenylalanine, the CDR3 is 18 amino acids long. The kept DNA is CDR3 alone, 54 bases in frame from the first base. Clipping removes 2 bases from V and 2 bases from J, with 10 as the unmatched junction base count. CDR1 and CDR2 are drawn from the germline V gene (reference sequence): DFQATT, SNEGSKA. The data were taken from a study of vaccination and CD4 T cells after COVID-19 (dated by TCRdb to between 2021 and 2024). Broadly, across the study: The convalescent cohort included six males and four females, with two Hispanic individuals, seven Caucasians, two Asians and one multiracial person. Two doses of either the Pfizer-BioNTech BNT162b2 vaccine (n=8) or the Moderna mRNA-1273 vaccine (n=2) were administered to participants. Post-COVID blood samples were collected from convalescent patients a median of approximately 93 days after diagnosis, with a range of about 30 to 161 days. Post-vaccine blood samples were obtained a median of approximately 70 days after the second vaccine dose, with a range of roughly 14 to 241 days. For stimulating the cultures, overlapping spike peptide pools were used, derived from SARS-CoV-2 as well as from the common cold coronaviruses HCoV-NL63, HCoV-OC43 and HCoV-229E. In control cultures, a CEFX viral epitope pool was used as positive control, an HIV-1 Nef peptide pool was used as negative control, or no peptide was added. The spike-specific CD4+ TCR repertoire was compared before and after mRNA vaccination in ten to eleven COVID-19 convalescent patients and a handful of infection-naive healthy vaccine recipients.

The library relied on PCR. TCR sequencing of DNA from cultured CD4+ T cells used the Oncomine TCR Beta short-read assay at the Johns Hopkins FTIC core. Genomic DNA was extracted from the cultured CD4+ T cells with the QIAamp micro DNA kit. Oncomine TCR Beta libraries made from cultured CD4+ T cells were pooled using unique dual indexes and sequenced on an Illumina iSeq 100. The study's processing was this. Non-productive sequences were filtered out, and CDR3s that did not start with C, did not end with F or W, or were shorter than 7 amino acids were discarded. The MANAFEST web application identified antigen-specific clonotypes by comparing peptide-stimulated wells against reference wells and other culture wells. Positive clones required FDR below 0.05, an odds ratio above 5, and productive frequency above 0.1% in at least two of three replicate wells. Clonotypes that were significantly expanded in both SARS-CoV-2 spike wells and at least one common cold coronavirus spike condition were defined as cross-reactive. Levenshtein distances (stringdist) and unrooted phylogenetic trees (ape) in R version 3.6.1 were used to assess CDR3 homology. TCRdb reprocessed the public reads (quality trimming at Q25 with fastp, clone calling with MiXCR) and kept in-frame beta chains. Rows are unified per CDR3 protein, each entry keeping the most common DNA and genes. The V and J calls were not made by the authors but by TCRdb's processing. A total of around 15,000 distinct CDR3 sequences appear in this sample, about 75% of them only once. The ten largest account for around 8.7% of the sample.

The treatment or condition label of this sample denotes: approximately 11-day PBMC culture with coronavirus spike peptide pools or control peptides (ViraFEST assay). The ViraFEST assay, used in the study, expanded antigen-specific T cells with peptide pools and then identified the expanded clonotypes through TCR sequencing. The absence of prior SARS-CoV-2 infection in healthy vaccine recipients was confirmed by negative nucleocapsid antibody tests before and after vaccination. Each well held some 2 million PBMCs cultured in IMDM containing around 5% human AB serum and around 10 IU/ml IL-2, with about 10 ug/ml peptide pools added. On days 3 and 7, half of the culture medium was replaced with fresh IL-2-containing medium. After roughly 9 days of culture, CD4+ T cells were isolated by negative selection with the EasySep CD4+ T cell isolation kit. Ficoll-Paque Plus gradient centrifugation was used to isolate PBMCs from whole blood, and the isolated PBMCs were then either used fresh or cryopreserved at -140C. Triplicate wells were generally used for each culture condition.

Overall study results and their limits: In convalescent patients, a median approximately 90% of post-vaccine SARS-CoV-2-reactive clones were detected only after vaccination, suggesting vaccine-specific priming. The number of convalescent patients in the study was relatively small, and the study did not examine early timepoints following natural infection. Of the vaccine-specific clones found in convalescent patients, nearly all (304 of 307) were mono-reactive for SARS-CoV-2 spike instead of being cross-reactive with common cold coronaviruses. An increase in the median number of SARS-CoV-2-reactive clonotypes from approximately 21 after infection to roughly 38 after vaccination was observed, but the change was not found to be significant.

This specimen consisted of CD4+ T cells from blood, cultured in vitro, obtained after SARS-CoV-2 vaccination. The origin of this receptor is a human donor who received a COVID-19 vaccine. The V and J segments used are TRBV20-1 and TRBJ2-5; TRBD2 aligns with 14 central bases. The CDR3 protein is CSARNPRLAGGGQETQYF. Read as DNA, the sequence is TGCAGTGCTAGAAATCCAAGACTAGCGGGGGGGGGTCAAGAGACCCAGTACTTC.